A selection of T cell receptor beta chains follows, all from one sample in a study of cytomegalovirus exposure and HLA in healthy donors. Sequenced by immunoSEQ multiplex PCR; TCRdb stores in-frame clones only, minus some. The repertoire holds about 140,000 clones, with 65% to 85% as singletons. Sequenced input: PBMCs. All receptors come from a man in his forties or fifties in good health and CMV-seronegative. Both conserved end residues are trimmed from each CDR3. D genes are given only for firm matches. Some rows have no size entry. The others give once, few or many, or a class for an expanded clone.

CDR3: TSSDPRDRGIYEQY; J: TRBJ2-7; size: once; D: TRBD1; V: TRBV7-9
CDR3: ASSVGAAGISSYNEQF; J: TRBJ2-1; size: -; D: -; V: TRBV9
CDR3: ASTAVDSNQPQH; J: TRBJ1-5; size: -; D: -; V: TRBV7-2
CDR3: ASSLKAQFREAF; J: TRBJ1-1; size: once; D: -; V: TRBV27
CDR3: ASSFLPGRNTEAF; J: TRBJ1-1; size: few; D: -; V: TRBV28
CDR3: ASCRSSLMNTEAF; J: TRBJ1-1; size: -; D: -; V: TRBV19
CDR3: ASSLGQDYNSPLH; J: TRBJ1-6; size: -; D: TRBD1; V: TRBV7-2
CDR3: ASRRDRGDTQY; J: TRBJ2-3; size: few; D: TRBD1; V: TRBV5-5
CDR3: ASSQDGGGANGEQF; J: TRBJ2-1; size: -; D: -; V: TRBV4-1
CDR3: ASSLAAGTHTGELF; J: TRBJ2-2; size: -; D: -; V: TRBV5-1
CDR3: ASSKRDRDEKLF; J: TRBJ1-4; size: few; D: TRBD1; V: TRBV19
CDR3: SSRRGGQETQY; J: TRBJ2-5; size: -; D: TRBD2; V: TRBV29-1
CDR3: ASSLGPGAGNTIY; J: TRBJ1-3; size: -; D: -; V: TRBV7-7
CDR3: AWSVAGGQPQH; J: TRBJ1-5; size: -; D: -; V: TRBV30
CDR3: ASSSDRAVNTEAF; J: TRBJ1-1; size: -; D: TRBD1; V: TRBV7-2
CDR3: ASPTPGENIQY; J: TRBJ2-4; size: -; D: -; V: TRBV27
CDR3: ASRKQGQTYEQY; J: TRBJ2-7; size: -; D: TRBD1; V: TRBV28
CDR3: ASSPPGLTYGYT; J: TRBJ1-2; size: once; D: -; V: TRBV18
CDR3: ASSSWRQGAKELVPQH; J: TRBJ1-5; size: once; D: TRBD1; V: TRBV5-8
CDR3: ASSDPPRGQGEVYT; J: TRBJ1-2; size: -; D: TRBD1; V: TRBV6-1
CDR3: AISVNSGTRGYNEQF; J: TRBJ2-1; size: -; D: TRBD2; V: TRBV10-3
CDR3: ASSILGTGNSPLH; J: TRBJ1-6; size: once; D: TRBD1; V: TRBV19
CDR3: ASRPQGGSSYEQY; J: TRBJ2-7; size: once; D: -; V: TRBV2
CDR3: ASSFRRGQANVLT; J: TRBJ2-6; size: few; D: -; V: TRBV27
CDR3: AWRGLAAYNEQF; J: TRBJ2-1; size: -; D: TRBD2; V: TRBV30
CDR3: AWRGGENYEQY; J: TRBJ2-7; size: -; D: -; V: TRBV30